This T cell receptor (beta chain) originates from a study of memory CD4+ T cells and cytomegalovirus serostatus. Between the trimmed V and J ends, which lost 3 bases and 6 bases, there was a span of 6 bases. This CDR3 spans 11 amino acids. Germline-derived CDR1 and CDR2 are GTSNPN and SVGIG (reference sequence). The table came from immunoSEQ multiplex PCR; TCRdb's copy has only in-frame clones and leaves some out. Of around 41,000 clones detected, roughly four fifths appear once; the ten largest clones hold roughly 6.7%. The sort gate was single viable CD3+CD4+CD8-CD45RO+ cells for memory CD4+ T cells.

The sequence came from an adult in good health and CMV-seronegative. The gene calls are TRBV30 and TRBJ1-5; no reliable D call. The source material was memory CD4+ T cells from blood. The DNA for the CDR3 is TGTGCCTGGAGCGTCGGTCAGCCCCAGCATTTT. Protein product: CAWSVGQPQHF.